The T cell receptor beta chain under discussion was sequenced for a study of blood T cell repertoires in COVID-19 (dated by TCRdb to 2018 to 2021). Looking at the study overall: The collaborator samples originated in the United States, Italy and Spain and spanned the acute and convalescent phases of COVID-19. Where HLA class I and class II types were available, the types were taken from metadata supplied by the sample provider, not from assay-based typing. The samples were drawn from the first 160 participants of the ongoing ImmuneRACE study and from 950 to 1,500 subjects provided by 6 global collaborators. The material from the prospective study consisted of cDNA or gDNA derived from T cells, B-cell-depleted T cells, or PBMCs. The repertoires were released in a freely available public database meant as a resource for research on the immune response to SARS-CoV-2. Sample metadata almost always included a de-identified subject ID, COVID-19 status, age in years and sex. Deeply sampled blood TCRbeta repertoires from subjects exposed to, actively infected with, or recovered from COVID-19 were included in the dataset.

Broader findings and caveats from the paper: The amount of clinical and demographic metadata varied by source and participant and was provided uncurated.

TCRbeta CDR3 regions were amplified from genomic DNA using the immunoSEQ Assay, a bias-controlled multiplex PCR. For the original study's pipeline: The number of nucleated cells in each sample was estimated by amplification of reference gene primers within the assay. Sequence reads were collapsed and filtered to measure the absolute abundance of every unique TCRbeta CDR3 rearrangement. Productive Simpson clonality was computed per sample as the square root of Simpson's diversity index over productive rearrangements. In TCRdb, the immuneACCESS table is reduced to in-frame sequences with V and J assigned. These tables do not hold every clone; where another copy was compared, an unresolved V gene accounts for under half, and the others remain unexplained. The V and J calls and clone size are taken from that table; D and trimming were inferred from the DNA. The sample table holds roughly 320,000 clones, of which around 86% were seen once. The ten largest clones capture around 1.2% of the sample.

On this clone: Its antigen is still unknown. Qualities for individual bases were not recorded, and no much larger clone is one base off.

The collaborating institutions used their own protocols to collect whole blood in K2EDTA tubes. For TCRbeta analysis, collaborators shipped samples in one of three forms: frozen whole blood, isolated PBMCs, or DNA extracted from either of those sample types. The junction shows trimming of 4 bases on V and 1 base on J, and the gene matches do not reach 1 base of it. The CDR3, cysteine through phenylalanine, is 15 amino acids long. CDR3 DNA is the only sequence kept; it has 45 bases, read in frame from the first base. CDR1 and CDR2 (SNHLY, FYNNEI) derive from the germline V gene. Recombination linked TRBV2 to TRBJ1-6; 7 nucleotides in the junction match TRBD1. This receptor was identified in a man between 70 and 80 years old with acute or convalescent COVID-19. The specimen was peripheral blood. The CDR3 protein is CASSGQGSYNSPLHF. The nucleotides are TGTGCCAGCAGTGGACAGGGATCCTATAATTCACCCCTCCACTTT.